Given below is one T cell receptor beta chain in context. These data belong to a study of T cell changes during pregnancy in multiple sclerosis. Profiled with immunoSEQ multiplex PCR; TCRdb holds only in-frame clones, not every one. The sample lists tens of thousands of clones, about 87% occurring once. The germline CDR1 and CDR2 sequences are LGHNA and YSLEER. V gave up 1 base and J gave up 6 bases; unmatched junction bases: 4. This CDR3 contains 15 residues. V and J are TRBV4-3 and TRBJ1-5; 9 bases line up with TRBD1. The sequence was obtained from a human donor whose cells served as feeder cells for cultures in a pregnancy study. Sequenced sample: peripheral blood from another person, used as feeder cells. The CDR3, as DNA: TGCGCCAGCAGCCAAGGACAGGGGGGGAGTCAGCCCCAGCATTTT. It codes for CASSQGQGGSQPQHF.